This T cell receptor beta chain was found in a study of CXCR4 blockade with PD-1 therapy in pancreatic cancer (dated by TCRdb to the late 2010s). Regarding the study in general: The study analyzed resected pancreatic ductal adenocarcinoma using both multiplex immunohistochemistry and TCRbeta immunosequencing, alongside ex vivo slice culture that tested PD-1 and CXCR4 blockade. Two geographically distinct regions were TCR-sequenced from each of 6 tumors to assess intratumoral heterogeneity. Results and caveats for the whole study, not just this receptor: Because only TCRbeta chains were sequenced, true antigen-specificity overlap of convergent dominant clones was left unconfirmed pending paired alpha-beta single-cell sequencing. Tumors showed clonal expansion, with mean productive clonality about 0.14 versus 0.05 in healthy blood, but clonality did not correlate with survival. A strong correlation was found between the frequency of an amino acid clone and the number of distinct nucleotide rearrangements encoding that clone, which suggests convergent selection driven by common tumor antigens.

The archived tumor blocks were obtained from patients to whom no neoadjuvant therapy had been administered before resection. In the preserved-tissue arm of the study, about 28 surgical resection samples from roughly 25 previously untreated pancreatic ductal adenocarcinoma patients were used. For the resection arm, DNA was extracted from ten 5-micron curls of FFPE tumor adjacent to the multiplex immunohistochemistry slide. Using the immunoSEQ Assay at Adaptive Biotechnologies, the researchers immunosequenced TCRbeta CDR3 regions from the extracted DNA. On the study's bioinformatics: To quantify the absolute abundance of each unique TCRbeta CDR3, sequences were collapsed and filtered. Clonality was calculated as 1 minus Pielou's evenness, using only productive in-frame rearrangements. Regional overlap was evaluated by tracking the top 100 nucleotide rearrangements across paired samples, and paired versus unrelated samples were compared using the Morisita index. The immunoSEQ Rearrangement Details tool was used to assess convergence of nucleotide rearrangements onto identical amino acid sequences. TCRdb obtained this table from immuneACCESS and retained in-frame rearrangements with V and J assigned. These tables miss some clones; where compared with another copy, unresolved V genes account for less than half of the shortfall, and the remainder is unexplained. V and J calls and clone size come straight from that table; D and trimming were deduced from the DNA. The sample data list about 5,900 clones, and about a third of these were observed just once. The ten largest make up around 13% of the sample.

V is pared back by 1 base and J by 3 bases, with 7 bases lying between the germline termini. CDR1 and CDR2 are drawn from the germline V gene: SGHNT, YENEEA. The CDR3 sequence holds 14 residues, the cysteine and phenylalanine included. Kept here is only the CDR3 DNA, which spans 42 bases and is read in frame from base 1. Of note for this clone: Its antigen is currently not known. Qualities for individual bases were not recorded, and no much larger clone is one base off.

The TCR comes from a human donor with pancreatic ductal adenocarcinoma. Material: tumor tissue. Rearrangement joined TRBV11-3 to TRBJ2-1; TRBD2 might be the D gene, on 6 matching bases. The DNA sequence is TGTGCCAGCAGCTTAGTGGAGGGCTACAATGAGCAGTTCTTC. The encoded protein is CASSLVEGYNEQFF.